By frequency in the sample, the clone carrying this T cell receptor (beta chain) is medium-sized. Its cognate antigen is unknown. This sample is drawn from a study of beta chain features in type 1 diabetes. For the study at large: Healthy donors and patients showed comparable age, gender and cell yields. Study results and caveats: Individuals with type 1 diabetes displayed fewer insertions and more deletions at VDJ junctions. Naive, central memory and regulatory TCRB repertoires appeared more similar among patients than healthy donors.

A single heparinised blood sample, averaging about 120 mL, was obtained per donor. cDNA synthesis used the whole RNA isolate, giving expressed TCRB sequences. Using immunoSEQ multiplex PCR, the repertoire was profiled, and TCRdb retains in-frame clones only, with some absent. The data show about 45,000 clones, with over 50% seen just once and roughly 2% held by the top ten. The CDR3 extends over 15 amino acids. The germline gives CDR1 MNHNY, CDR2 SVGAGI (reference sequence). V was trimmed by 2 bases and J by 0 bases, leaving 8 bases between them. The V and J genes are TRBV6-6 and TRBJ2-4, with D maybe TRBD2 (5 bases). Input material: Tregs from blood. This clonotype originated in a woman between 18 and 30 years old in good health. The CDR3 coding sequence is TGTGCCAGCAGTTACGAGGGTCTAGCCAAAAACATTCAGTACTTC. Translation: CASSYEGLAKNIQYF.